This T cell receptor beta chain was identified in a study of response to subunit inactivated influenza vaccine. V lost 2 bases and J lost 8, with 7 bases in between. CDR3 length: 12 amino acids. From germline, CDR1 is SEHNR and CDR2 FQNEAQ (reference sequence). Via MiXCR, TCRdb re-called the RT-PCR reads, giving one row per CDR3 protein. The sample consists of about 700,000 distinct CDR3 sequences, about 15% of them appearing once. Points from the study as a whole: There was a suggestion from the authors that each seasonal influenza vaccination recruits few new T cells.

This clonotype was seen a handful of times. Its cognate antigen is unknown. The sequencing used PBMCs from blood, collected about 14 days before vaccination. The genes are TRBV7-9 and TRBJ2-1; D remains ambiguous. This TCR came from a man in his fifties or sixties who received an inactivated influenza vaccine. CDR3 loop: CASSLYRDEQFF. CDR3 DNA: TGTGCCAGCAGCTTATATCGTGATGAGCAGTTCTTC. The variable domain in full, completed from reference TRBV7-9 and TRBJ2-1, reads DTGVSQNPRHKITKRGQNVTFRCDPISEHNRLYWYRQTLGQGPEFLTYFQNEAQLEKSRLLSDRFSAERPKGSFSTLEIQRTEQGDSAMYLCASSLYRDEQFFGPGTRLTVL.